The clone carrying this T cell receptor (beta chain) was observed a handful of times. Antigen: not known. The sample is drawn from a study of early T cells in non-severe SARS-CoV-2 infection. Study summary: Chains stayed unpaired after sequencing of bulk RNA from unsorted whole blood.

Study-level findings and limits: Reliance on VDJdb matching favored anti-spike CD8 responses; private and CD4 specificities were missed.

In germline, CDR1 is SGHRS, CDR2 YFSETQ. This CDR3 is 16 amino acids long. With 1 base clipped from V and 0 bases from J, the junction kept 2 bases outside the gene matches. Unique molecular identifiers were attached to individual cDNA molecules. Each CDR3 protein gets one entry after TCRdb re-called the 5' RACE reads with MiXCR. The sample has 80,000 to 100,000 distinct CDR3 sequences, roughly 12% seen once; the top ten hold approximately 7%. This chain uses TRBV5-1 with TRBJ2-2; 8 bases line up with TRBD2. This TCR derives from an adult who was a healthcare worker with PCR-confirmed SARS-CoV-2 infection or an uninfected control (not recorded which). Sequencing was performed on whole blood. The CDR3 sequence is CASSLMGLANTGELFF. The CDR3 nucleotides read TGCGCCAGCAGCTTGATGGGACTAGCGAACACCGGGGAGCTGTTTTTT.